Listed below are T cell receptor beta chains from one sample, sequenced in a study of shared clonotypes between healthy human individuals. Sequencing used immunoSEQ multiplex PCR; TCRdb keeps in-frame clones, though not all of them. The sample shows around 2,000,000 clones, 95% of them seen only once. The sample taken for sequencing was naive CD4+ T cells sorted from blood. These receptors were obtained from a man younger than 35 in good health. Both conserved end residues are part of each CDR3. The D gene is left open where the match is weak. Part of the rows lack a size; the others show once, few, many or a class for expanded clones.

>TRBV30|NA|NA|TRBJ1-1
CAWSSSAGAKNEAFF
TGTGCCTGGAGCTCGTCCGCAGGGGCGAAGAATGAAGCTTTCTTT
>TRBV10-3|TRBD1|NA|TRBJ2-1
CAIRDRADNEQFF
TGTGCCATCCGGGACAGGGCGGACAATGAGCAGTTCTTC
>TRBV7-2|NA|NA|TRBJ2-3
CASSFRREDTQYF
TGTGCCAGCAGCTTTAGAAGGGAAGATACGCAGTATTTT
>TRBV5-1|NA|NA|TRBJ2-7
CASSLRQAPRNEQYF
TGCGCCAGCAGCCTGCGACAGGCACCGAGAAACGAGCAGTACTTC
>TRBV30|NA|many|TRBJ1-1
CAWSEVPTNTEAFF
TGTGCCTGGAGTGAGGTGCCCACGAACACTGAAGCTTTCTTT
>TRBV18|NA|once|TRBJ1-1
CASSPPGLMNTEAFF
TGTGCCAGCTCACCTCCGGGACTCATGAACACTGAAGCTTTCTTT
>TRBV5-4|NA|NA|TRBJ2-6
CASRRDGTGANVLTF
TGTGCCAGCAGGCGCGACGGGACTGGGGCCAACGTCCTGACTTTC
>TRBV5-1|TRBD1|NA|TRBJ2-7
CASSFGTGGNEQYF
TGCGCCAGCAGCTTCGGGACAGGGGGGAACGAGCAGTACTTC
>TRBV6-6|NA|once|TRBJ2-3
CASSYSLDTQYF
TGTGCCAGCAGTTACTCGTTAGATACGCAGTATTTT
>TRBV28|NA|NA|TRBJ1-1
CASSSVGGNREAFF
TGTGCCAGCAGTTCGGTAGGGGGGAATAGGGAAGCTTTCTTT
>TRBV4-1|TRBD1|once|TRBJ1-4
CASSPYRGHEKLFF
TGCGCCAGCAGCCCCTACAGGGGACATGAAAAACTGTTTTTT